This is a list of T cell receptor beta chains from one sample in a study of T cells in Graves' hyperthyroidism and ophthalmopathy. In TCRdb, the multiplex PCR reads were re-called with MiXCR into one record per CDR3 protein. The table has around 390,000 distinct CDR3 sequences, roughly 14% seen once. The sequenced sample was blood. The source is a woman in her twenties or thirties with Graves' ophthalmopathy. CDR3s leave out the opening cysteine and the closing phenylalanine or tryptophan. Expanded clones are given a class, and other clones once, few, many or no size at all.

CDR3aa: ASSQKQGRGTEAF
v_gene: TRBV3-1
abundance: .

CDR3aa: ASSLGLGTENYEQY
v_gene: TRBV13
abundance: many

CDR3aa: ATENRDSRTDTQY
v_gene: TRBV10-3
abundance: many

CDR3aa: ASKYRDGETQY
v_gene: TRBV14
abundance: .

CDR3aa: ASSSGQGSGNQPQH
v_gene: TRBV6-1
abundance: many

CDR3aa: ASSSPGTGAFSNYGYT
v_gene: TRBV6-1
abundance: .

CDR3aa: ASSLDWAPGTGELF
v_gene: TRBV13
abundance: many

CDR3aa: ASSDTGGVGETQY
v_gene: TRBV2
abundance: many

CDR3aa: ASSQARSREQY
v_gene: TRBV4-1
abundance: .

CDR3aa: ASSPQTGSGPQETQY
v_gene: TRBV11-2
abundance: .

CDR3aa: ASSNAGGKEQF
v_gene: TRBV2
abundance: many

CDR3aa: SVMGKTYEQY
v_gene: TRBV29-1
abundance: .

CDR3aa: ASSLAGAYSNQPQH
v_gene: TRBV28
abundance: few

CDR3aa: ATSDYTYGYT
v_gene: TRBV24-1
abundance: .

CDR3aa: ASSRSGTGSLTPQH
v_gene: TRBV7-2
abundance: .

CDR3aa: ASSVFGRSGYEQY
v_gene: TRBV2
abundance: many

CDR3aa: ASSLQGGGANVLT
v_gene: TRBV5-4
abundance: few

CDR3aa: ASSLEGLYNEQF
v_gene: TRBV11-3
abundance: many

CDR3aa: ASIRQGGGHEQF
v_gene: TRBV28
abundance: .

CDR3aa: ASSVDQGPPYEKLF
v_gene: TRBV9
abundance: .

CDR3aa: ASSPDTHSGANVLT
v_gene: TRBV28
abundance: many

CDR3aa: ASSANSRPGGTEAF
v_gene: TRBV25-1
abundance: .

CDR3aa: ASSSSFTSNEKLF
v_gene: TRBV27
abundance: many

CDR3aa: ASSESGLAPYLQY
v_gene: TRBV10-1
abundance: many

CDR3aa: ASSYTSVGGRDQY
v_gene: TRBV12-3/TRBV12-4
abundance: many

CDR3aa: ASRQGGTNEKLF
v_gene: TRBV6-1
abundance: few

CDR3aa: ASSPGMTFSGNTIY
v_gene: TRBV19
abundance: .

CDR3aa: ATNKQGNYGYT
v_gene: TRBV12-5
abundance: many

CDR3aa: ATSDPGTSGGPHNEQF
v_gene: TRBV24-1
abundance: many

CDR3aa: SARGGGSDTQY
v_gene: TRBV20-1
abundance: many

CDR3aa: AWRLAGESGELF
v_gene: TRBV30
abundance: many

CDR3aa: ASSDPRTLATQY
v_gene: TRBV9
abundance: few

CDR3aa: ASSIRGAGDGYT
v_gene: TRBV19
abundance: .

CDR3aa: ASSERTGHNYGYT
v_gene: TRBV7-9
abundance: many

CDR3aa: ASSYKADYVSYT
v_gene: TRBV6-5
abundance: many

CDR3aa: SVRQGSYGYT
v_gene: TRBV29-1
abundance: few

CDR3aa: ASSLGRSGDGYT
v_gene: TRBV6-1
abundance: many

CDR3aa: ASMRSLYEQY
v_gene: TRBV4-1
abundance: few

CDR3aa: SARSDRDRLF
v_gene: TRBV20-1
abundance: many

CDR3aa: ASNLGQDSYNEQF
v_gene: TRBV6-1
abundance: many

CDR3aa: ASSQEGTGGRTDTQY
v_gene: TRBV4-2
abundance: many

CDR3aa: ASSGRRQGARNEKLF
v_gene: TRBV6-1
abundance: few

CDR3aa: ASTSLYSFHEQY
v_gene: TRBV28
abundance: many

CDR3aa: ASTPNPGTGAYTGELF
v_gene: TRBV12-3/TRBV12-4
abundance: many

CDR3aa: ASSQGVRLPPTYNEQF
v_gene: TRBV3-1
abundance: many

CDR3aa: ASSEASGGTQY
v_gene: TRBV2
abundance: few

CDR3aa: ATSSPWGNGGANTGELF
v_gene: TRBV15
abundance: many

CDR3aa: SVHPNTGEAF
v_gene: TRBV29-1
abundance: .

CDR3aa: SASRVAGGSTDTQY
v_gene: TRBV20-1
abundance: few

CDR3aa: ASNRGQGENEQY
v_gene: TRBV28
abundance: many

CDR3aa: SARDDYQETQY
v_gene: TRBV20-1
abundance: many

CDR3aa: AWSGGPNGELF
v_gene: TRBV30
abundance: .

CDR3aa: ASSDAYEQY
v_gene: TRBV28
abundance: many

CDR3aa: ASSLIPGDLAGGHNEQF
v_gene: TRBV7-3
abundance: many

CDR3aa: ASSLATNHGSQQF
v_gene: TRBV7-2
abundance: many

CDR3aa: ASSAPTGVYYEQY
v_gene: TRBV6-1
abundance: .

CDR3aa: ASSGDSEAF
v_gene: TRBV3-1
abundance: many